The 29 T cell receptor beta chains listed next were all sequenced from one sample in a study of T cells in Graves' hyperthyroidism and ophthalmopathy. Amplification of TCR beta CDR3 regions was performed using RNA transcripts as template. With the HTBI primer set, the TCR CDR3 went through a first round of RT-PCR. TCRdb ran MiXCR on the multiplex PCR reads and lists one entry per CDR3 protein. There are over 250,000 distinct CDR3 sequences in the sample; less than 30% occur only once, and around 28% lies in the top ten. Sequencing was carried out using blood. These receptor sequences come from a man in his forties with Graves' hyperthyroidism that later progressed to Graves' ophthalmopathy.

This clonotype came up a few times. The genes are TRBV6-5 and TRBJ1-1; 8 bases match TRBD1. V shed 2 bases, J shed 2 bases, and the junction held 10 bases outside the gene matches. Germline assignment: CDR1 MNHEY and CDR2 SVGAGI. The length of the CDR3 is 17 residues. The CDR3 reads CASSYPDRGPPNTEAFF. The DNA of the CDR3 is TGTGCCAGCAGTTACCCTGACAGGGGTCCCCCTAACACTGAAGCTTTCTTT.

V is TRBV30 and J is TRBJ2-6, with TRBD1 matching 10 bases. CDR3 length equals 19 residues. CDR1 and CDR2 from the germline V gene are GTSNPN and SVGIG (reference sequence). V lost 5 bases, J lost 0 bases, and 13 bases stayed unmatched. CDR3 in amino acids: CAWGRMRTGGNSGANVLTF. Here the CDR3 DNA reads TGTGCCTGGGGTCGCATGAGGACAGGGGGAAACTCTGGGGCCAACGTCCTGACTTTC.

This clonotype was found many times. The chain has TRBV27 and TRBJ1-1; 9 nucleotides line up with TRBD1. Germline CDR1 is MNHEY and CDR2 is SMNVEV (reference sequence). V gave up 5 bases and J gave up 9 bases; unmatched junction bases: 7. The CDR3 consists of 13 residues. CDR3 sequence (DNA): TGTGCCAGCAGTCCCGGGACAGGGAGTCAAGCTTTCTTT. Its translation: CASSPGTGSQAFF.

This clonotype was counted many times. This rearrangement joins TRBV4-1 to TRBJ2-7; 9 bases align to TRBD1. This CDR3 comprises 17 residues. Germline V gene lookup returns CDR1 MGHRA and CDR2 YSYEKL. V gave up 1 base and J gave up 4 bases; unmatched junction bases: 11. CDR3 DNA sequence: TGCGCCAGCAGCCAAGGGTCCCTTGACAGGGGGGGGTACGAGCAGTACTTC. This translates into CASSQGSLDRGGYEQYF.

This clonotype was picked up many times. This chain joins TRBV28 and TRBJ2-7; 10 nucleotides line up with TRBD2. CDR1 MDHEN and CDR2 SYDVKM come from the germline V gene. Germline trimming cut 9 bases from V and 5 bases from J; bases unmatched to any gene: 13. The CDR3 has 15 amino acids. The CDR3 DNA is TGTGCCAGTCAAGGAGGGGCTAGCGGGAGAGACGAGCAGTACTTC. Its protein is CASQGGASGRDEQYF.

This clonotype was recorded at least ten times. Here the CDR3 DNA reads TGTGCCAGCAGCGGGGCTTCTGAAGCTTTCTTT. Its protein is CASSGASEAFF. The chain has TRBV9 and TRBJ1-1, with no clear D. Germline V gene lookup returns CDR1 SGDLS and CDR2 YYNGEE. Trimming removed 3 bases from V and 6 bases from J, with 6 bases in between. This CDR3 is 11 amino acids long.

This clonotype was detected many times. This chain's CDR3 is CASRTGTNTGELFF. For the CDR3, the DNA is TGTGCCAGCAGGACAGGGACCAACACCGGGGAGCTGTTTTTT. The chain combines TRBV6-5 with TRBJ2-2, with 7 bases that match TRBD1. The CDR3 extends over 14 amino acids. V gave up 6 bases and J gave up 2 bases; unmatched junction bases: 3. The V gene's germline CDR1 is MNHEY and CDR2 SVGAGI.

This clonotype has ten or more counts. This chain joins TRBV29-1 and TRBJ1-1; D is perhaps TRBD1 (6 bases). Between the trimmed V and J ends, which lost 5 bases and 2 bases, there was a span of 18 bases. Germline V gives CDR1 SQVTM, CDR2 ANQGSEA. This CDR3 is 15 amino acids long. This chain's CDR3 is CSVPGQSATNTEAFF. The CDR3 bases are TGCAGCGTTCCAGGACAGTCTGCAACTAACACTGAAGCTTTCTTT.

This clonotype was recorded many times. The J gene is TRBJ1-5, the V gene TRBV20-1; D might be TRBD1 (5 bases). CDR1 is DFQATT, CDR2 SNEGSKA, per germline (reference sequence). Trimming pared 3 bases from V and 5 bases from J, leaving 11 bases between. The CDR3 consists of 13 residues. The CDR3 here is CSARLGGDQPQHF. CDR3 nucleotide sequence: TGCAGTGCTAGGCTGGGGGGGGATCAGCCCCAGCATTTT.

The chain has TRBV6-4 and TRBJ1-1; 8 bases fit TRBD1. CDR1 and CDR2 (germline): MRHNA, SNTAGT. V shed 0 bases and J 0 bases; nucleotides not matched to a gene: 3. There are 16 residues in the CDR3. CDR3 bases: TGTGCCAGCAGTGACTCCAGGGGGCGATTGAACACTGAAGCTTTCTTT. This gives the protein CASSDSRGRLNTEAFF.

This clonotype was counted ten times or more. The chain links TRBV7-8 to TRBJ2-5; TRBD2 aligns across 10 bases. The ends lost 0 bases at V and 8 bases at J; junction bases unmatched: 9. CDR1 is SGHVS and CDR2 is FQNEAQ in the germline V gene. The CDR3 has 16 residues. CDR3 region: CASSLALTGTSETQYF. The CDR3 DNA sequence: TGTGCCAGCAGCTTAGCCCTCACCGGGACTAGCGAAACCCAGTACTTC.

This clonotype came up many times. The DNA for the CDR3 is TGTGCCAGCAGCTTAATAAGGTCCGGGGATGGCTACACCTTC. Its protein product is CASSLIRSGDGYTF. J is TRBJ1-2 and V is TRBV7-2; D call uncertain. CDR1 and CDR2 (germline): SGHTA, FQGNSA. The CDR3 length is 14 residues. Trimming cost V 2 bases and J 6 bases, with 13 bases left between them.

This rearrangement joins TRBV6-1 to TRBJ1-2, with D possibly matching TRBD1 (5 bases). The CDR3 contains 13 residues. The V and J ends lost 7 bases and 2 bases respectively, with 11 bases between them. CDR1 and CDR2 (germline): MNHNS, SASEGT. CDR3 residues: CASKDRLNYGYTF. In DNA, the CDR3 is TGTGCCAGCAAAGACAGACTCAACTATGGCTACACCTTC.

The chain is built from TRBV4-1 and TRBJ2-7, with D possibly being TRBD1 or TRBD2 (6 bases each). Germline CDR1 and CDR2: MGHRA and YSYEKL. Trimming shortened V by 3 bases and J by 3 bases, and 15 bases separated the two germline ends. The CDR3 is 15 residues long. The CDR3 loop is CASSQTGGTIYEQYF. The CDR3 coding sequence is TGCGCCAGCAGCCAGACCGGGGGCACCATCTACGAGCAGTACTTC.

This clonotype was found many times. The V and J genes are TRBV20-1 and TRBJ2-7, with 9 bases that match TRBD2. J gave up 0 bases and V 1 base, and 4 bases lay outside the gene matches. The CDR3 totals 15 residues. Germline CDR1 and CDR2: DFQATT and SNEGSKA (reference sequence). The CDR3 DNA reads TGCAGTGCTAGAGCAACAGCGGGAGGCTCCTACGAGCAGTACTTC. The encoded protein is CSARATAGGSYEQYF.

In its sample, this clonotype was seen many times. This rearrangement joins TRBV27 to TRBJ2-7; 7 bases line up with TRBD2. Germline-derived CDR1 and CDR2 are MNHEY and SMNVEV (reference sequence). The junction had 9 bases not matched to a gene; V was cut back by 8 bases and J by 2 bases. This CDR3 region has 14 residues. CDR3 coding DNA: TGTGCCAGCCGAGTGGGCGGGAGCCCCTACGAGCAGTACTTC. It is translated as CASRVGGSPYEQYF.

This clonotype occurred many times. The rearrangement joins TRBV24-1 to TRBJ2-4; either TRBD1 or TRBD2 may supply D (5 bases each). This CDR3 has 16 amino acids. Trimming removed 4 bases from V and 1 base from J, with 13 bases in between. Germline assignment: CDR1 KGHDR and CDR2 SFDVKD. CDR3 region: CATSESGSKAKNIQYF. The CDR3 coding sequence is TGTGCCACCAGTGAATCAGGGAGTAAGGCCAAAAACATTCAGTACTTC.

The rearrangement links TRBV5-1 to TRBJ1-1; 7 bases agree with TRBD1. The germline V gene encodes CDR1 SGHRS and CDR2 YFSETQ. The CDR3 totals 13 residues. Trimming removed 3 bases from V and 8 bases from J; junction bases left unmatched: 7. CDR3 protein: CASSYNRGPEAFF. The CDR3 nucleotides are TGCGCCAGCAGCTATAACAGGGGTCCCGAAGCTTTCTTT.

In its sample, this clonotype was seen many times. This chain uses TRBV7-8 with TRBJ2-5, with TRBD1 as a possible D gene (6 bases). Germline assignment: CDR1 SGHVS and CDR2 FQNEAQ. Trimming shortened V by 5 bases and J by 1 base, and 8 bases separated the two germline ends. The length of the CDR3 is 13 residues. CDR3 in DNA: TGTGCCAGCAGCACAGGGATCCAAGAGACCCAGTACTTC. Translation gives CASSTGIQETQYF.

The J gene is TRBJ1-6, the V gene TRBV28; D unclear. Germline assignment: CDR1 MDHEN and CDR2 SYDVKM. This CDR3 has 15 amino acids. Trimming removed 6 bases from V and 2 bases from J, with 11 bases in between. The CDR3: CASRPDGAYNSPLHF. As DNA, the CDR3 is TGTGCCAGCAGACCAGACGGTGCCTATAATTCACCCCTCCACTTT.

This clonotype was found a few times. This chain uses TRBV11-2 with TRBJ2-2; no reliable D call. This CDR3 spans 15 amino acids. Germline V gene lookup returns CDR1 SGHAT and CDR2 FQNNGV. Trimming removed 0 bases at V and 2 bases at J, with 7 bases between. The CDR3, as DNA: TGTGCCAGCAGCTTAGAACAGTTAAACACCGGGGAGCTGTTTTTT. Translation: CASSLEQLNTGELFF.

This clonotype was seen many times. The genes are TRBV20-1 and TRBJ1-2; TRBD1 might be the D (6 bases). Per the germline V gene, CDR1 is DFQATT and CDR2 is SNEGSKA (reference sequence). This CDR3 is 14 amino acids long. V was cut by 5 bases and J by 2 bases, with 15 bases left in between. For the CDR3, the DNA is TGCAGTGCTGGCCCGGGACACGCCAACTATGGCTACACCTTC. Its protein product is CSAGPGHANYGYTF.

The sample holds many counts of this clonotype. The CDR3 sequence is CASSSLPNSPLHF. In DNA, the CDR3 is TGTGCCAGCAGCTCCCTTCCCAATTCACCCCTCCACTTT. The chain has TRBV11-2 and TRBJ1-6; D not resolved. The V and J ends lost 4 bases and 7 bases respectively, with 8 bases between them. This CDR3 is 13 amino acids long. CDR1 and CDR2 (germline): SGHAT, FQNNGV.

This clonotype was seen ten or more times. J is TRBJ2-2 and V is TRBV20-1; D gene unclear. Germline CDR1 DFQATT, CDR2 SNEGSKA (reference sequence). The CDR3 covers 13 residues. The CDR3 coding sequence is TGCAGCGCTCGGGCTACGAACACCGGGGAGCTGTTTTTT. The encoded protein is CSARATNTGELFF.

In its sample, this clonotype was seen many times. The rearrangement joins TRBV11-3 to TRBJ2-7, with 8 bases that match TRBD1. Unmatched junction bases numbered 8, after V lost 5 bases and J lost 2 bases. The CDR3 totals 15 residues. Germline assignment: CDR1 SGHNT and CDR2 YENEEA. CDR3 DNA sequence: TGTGCCAGCAGCGGATCCGGACAGGGTCCCTACGAGCAGTACTTC. It codes for CASSGSGQGPYEQYF.

The V call is TRBV6-2 or TRBV6-3, the J call TRBJ1-1; D not resolved. V lost 2 bases and J 7 bases, leaving 5 bases between the germline ends. The germline gives CDR1 MNHEY, CDR2 SVGEGT. This CDR3 has 11 residues. CDR3 protein: CASSYGREAFF. CDR3 DNA: TGTGCCAGCAGTTACGGGCGTGAAGCTTTCTTT.

The genes are TRBV20-1 and TRBJ2-5; D gene unclear. Germline V gene lookup returns CDR1 DFQATT and CDR2 SNEGSKA (reference sequence). Trimming pared 0 bases from V and 4 bases from J, leaving 6 bases between. This CDR3 contains 12 residues. The chain's CDR3 is CSARDPGETQYF. The CDR3 nucleotides are TGCAGTGCTAGAGATCCGGGAGAGACCCAGTACTTC.

This clonotype was recorded at least ten times. This sequence joins TRBV20-1 and TRBJ1-2; D unresolved. Germline V gives CDR1 DFQATT, CDR2 SNEGSKA (reference sequence). Trimming removed 0 bases at V and 5 bases at J, with 16 bases between. The CDR3 spans 15 residues. CDR3 DNA: TGCAGTGCTAGAGATCTCTTCACAGACTTATATGGCTACACCTTC. This gives the protein CSARDLFTDLYGYTF.

V and J are TRBV18 and TRBJ2-5; D not certain. The CDR3 spans 15 residues. The germline V gene has CDR1 KGHSH and CDR2 LQKENI. V was cut by 1 base and J by 2 bases, with 11 bases left in between. The CDR3 DNA is TGTGCCAGCTCACCACGTCGGGCACATCAAGAGACCCAGTACTTC. This translates into CASSPRRAHQETQYF.